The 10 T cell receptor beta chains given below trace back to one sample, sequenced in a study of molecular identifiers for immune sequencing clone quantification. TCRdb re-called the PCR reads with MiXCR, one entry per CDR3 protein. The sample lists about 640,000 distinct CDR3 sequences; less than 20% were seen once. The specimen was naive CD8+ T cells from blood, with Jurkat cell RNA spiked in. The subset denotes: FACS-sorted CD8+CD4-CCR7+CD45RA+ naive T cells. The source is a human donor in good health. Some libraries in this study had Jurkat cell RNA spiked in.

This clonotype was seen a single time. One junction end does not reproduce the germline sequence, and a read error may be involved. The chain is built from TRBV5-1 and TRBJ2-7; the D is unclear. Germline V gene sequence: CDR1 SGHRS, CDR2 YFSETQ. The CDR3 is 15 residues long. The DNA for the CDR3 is TGCGCCAGCAGCTTGGGAATTGGTCTGAACTACAAGCAGTACTTC. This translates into CASSLGIGLNYKQYF. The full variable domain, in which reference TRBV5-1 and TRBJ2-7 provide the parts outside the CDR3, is KAGVTQTPRYLIKTRGQQVTLSCSPISGHRSVSWYQQTPGQGLQFLFEYFSETQRNKGNFPGRFSGRQFSNSRSEMNVSTLELGDSALYLCASSLGIGLNYKQYFGPGTRLTVT.

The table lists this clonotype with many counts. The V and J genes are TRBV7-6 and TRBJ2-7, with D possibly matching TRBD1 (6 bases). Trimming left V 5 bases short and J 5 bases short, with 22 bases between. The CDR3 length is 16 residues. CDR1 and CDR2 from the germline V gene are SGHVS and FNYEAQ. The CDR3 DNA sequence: TGTGCCAGCAGCCTACTCCCGCGACAGGACCCCAACGAGCAGTACTTC. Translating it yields CASSLLPRQDPNEQYF.

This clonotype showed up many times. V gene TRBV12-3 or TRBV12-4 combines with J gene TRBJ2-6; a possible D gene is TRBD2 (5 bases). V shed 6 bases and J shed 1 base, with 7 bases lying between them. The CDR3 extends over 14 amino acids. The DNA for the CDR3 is TGTGCCAGCAGATGGGAGTCTGGGGCCAACGTCCTGACTTTC. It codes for CASRWESGANVLTF.

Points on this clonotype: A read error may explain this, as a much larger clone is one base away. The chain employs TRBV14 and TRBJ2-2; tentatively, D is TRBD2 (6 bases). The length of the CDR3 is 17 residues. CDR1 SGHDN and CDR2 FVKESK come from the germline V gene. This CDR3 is CASSHTYTGANTGGLFF. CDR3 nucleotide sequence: TGTGCCAGCAGCCACACCTACACCGGAGCGAACACCGGGGGGCTGTTTTTT.

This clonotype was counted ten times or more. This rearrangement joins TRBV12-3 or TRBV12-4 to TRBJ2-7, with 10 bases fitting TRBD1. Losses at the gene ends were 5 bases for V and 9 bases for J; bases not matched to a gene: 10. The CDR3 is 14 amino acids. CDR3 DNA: TGTGCCAGCAGTACGGGACAGGGGCGATTCGGGCAGTACTTC. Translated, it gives CASSTGQGRFGQYF.

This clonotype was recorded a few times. The CDR3 DNA reads as TGTGCCAGCAGGGCGGGGGCTGGCTATGGCTACACCTTC. It codes for CASRAGAGYGYTF. This chain uses TRBV27 with TRBJ1-2; tentatively, D is TRBD1 (6 bases). Germline V lookup: CDR1 MNHEY, CDR2 SMNVEV (reference sequence). V was clipped by 6 bases and J by 4 bases, with 12 bases between them. This CDR3 contains 13 residues.

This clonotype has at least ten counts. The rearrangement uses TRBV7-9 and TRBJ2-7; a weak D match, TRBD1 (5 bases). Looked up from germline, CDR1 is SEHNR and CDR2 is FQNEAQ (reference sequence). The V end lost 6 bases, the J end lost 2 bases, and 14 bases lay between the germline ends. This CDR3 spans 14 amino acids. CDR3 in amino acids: CASRGYGATYEQYF. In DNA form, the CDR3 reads TGTGCCAGCAGGGGATATGGGGCCACCTACGAGCAGTACTTC.

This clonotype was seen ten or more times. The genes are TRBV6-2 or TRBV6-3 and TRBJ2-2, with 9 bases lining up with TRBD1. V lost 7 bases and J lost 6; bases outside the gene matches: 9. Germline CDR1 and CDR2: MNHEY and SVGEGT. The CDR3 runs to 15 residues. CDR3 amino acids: CASMGGTGHPGELFF. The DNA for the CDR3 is TGTGCCAGCATGGGGGGGACAGGGCACCCCGGGGAGCTGTTTTTT.

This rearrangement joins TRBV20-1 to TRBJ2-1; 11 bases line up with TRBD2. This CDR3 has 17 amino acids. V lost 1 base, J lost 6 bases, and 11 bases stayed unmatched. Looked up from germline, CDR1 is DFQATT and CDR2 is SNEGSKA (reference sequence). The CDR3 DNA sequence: TGCAGTGCTAGAGGGGATAGCGGGGGGGCGAGGTTCAATGAGCAGTTCTTC. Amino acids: CSARGDSGGARFNEQFF.

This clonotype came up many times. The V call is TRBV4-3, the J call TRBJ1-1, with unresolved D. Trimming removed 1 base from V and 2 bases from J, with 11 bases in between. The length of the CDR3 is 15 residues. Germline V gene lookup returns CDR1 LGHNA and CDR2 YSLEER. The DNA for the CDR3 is TGCGCCAGCAGCCAAGGGCGTAGCACCAACACTGAAGCTTTCTTT. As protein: CASSQGRSTNTEAFF.